These 10 T cell receptor beta chains came from one sample sequenced in a study of metastatic and nonmetastatic thyroid tumors. MiXCR re-clonotyped the PCR reads for TCRdb. Of tens of thousands of clones in the sample, less than 25% were seen once. Thyroid surgery was performed in patients who had received no treatment beforehand. The sample consisted of blood. Receptors originate from a female donor with papillary thyroid cancer or a benign thyroid nodule (not recorded which). Some clones in this sample may be carry-over from other donors' samples.

This clone was seen ten or more times. CDR3 residues: CASSGQGVTYEQYF. In nucleotides, the CDR3 is TGTGCCAGCAGTGGACAGGGGGTAACCTACGAGCAGTACTTC. The gene calls are TRBV2 and TRBJ2-7; 9 bases align to TRBD1. Trimming took 4 bases from V and 2 from J; bases not matched to a gene: 3. Germline CDR1 SNHLY, CDR2 FYNNEI. This CDR3 is built from 14 residues. Filled out from reference TRBV2 and TRBJ2-7, the complete variable domain reads EPEVTQTPSHQVTQMGQEVILRCVPISNHLYFYWYRQILGQKVEFLVSFYNNEISEKSEIFDDQFSVERPDGSNFTLKIRSTKLEDSAMYFCASSGQGVTYEQYFGPGTRLTVT.

The CDR3 is CASRRGVAGKEDTQYF. The DNA for the CDR3 is TGTGCCAGCAGACGGGGGGTAGCGGGGAAGGAAGATACGCAGTATTTT. The V gene is TRBV11-2, the J gene TRBJ2-3; 8 positions agree with TRBD2. The germline V gene has CDR1 SGHAT and CDR2 FQNNGV. The CDR3 has 16 amino acids. Trimming at V came to 6 bases and at J to 5 bases, leaving 13 bases not matched to a gene.

The rearrangement joins TRBV25-1 to TRBJ2-5; D is undetermined. The CDR3 totals 10 residues. From germline, CDR1 is MGHDK and CDR2 SYGVNS. Trimming pared 8 bases from V and 2 bases from J, leaving 3 bases between. CDR3 protein: CASGQETQYF. For the CDR3, the DNA is TGTGCCAGCGGGCAAGAGACCCAGTACTTC.

This clone was observed a handful of times. This rearrangement joins TRBV6-1 to TRBJ1-5; D gene ambiguous. This CDR3 contains 14 residues. The germline V gene has CDR1 MNHNS and CDR2 SASEGT. V gave up 4 bases and J gave up 3 bases, with 10 bases separating them. The CDR3 nucleotides are TGTGCCAGCAGTGTAGAAATGATCAATCAGCCCCAGCATTTT. It specifies CASSVEMINQPQHF.

The V and J genes are TRBV20-1 and TRBJ2-6; possible D gene TRBD2, 6 bases. This CDR3 has 14 residues. Germline CDR1 is DFQATT and CDR2 is SNEGSKA (reference sequence). The V end lost 6 bases, the J end lost 1 base, and 10 bases lay between the germline ends. The CDR3 protein is CSAQLASGANVLTF. CDR3 nucleotide sequence: TGCAGTGCGCAACTAGCTTCTGGGGCCAACGTCCTGACTTTC.

About this clone: Germline is not matched at one junction end, which may reflect a read error. Other DNA sequences in this specimen translate into the identical CDR3. V gene TRBV5-5 combines with J gene TRBJ2-5; TRBD2 agrees at 8 bases. Germline V gene lookup returns CDR1 SGHKS and CDR2 YYEKEE (reference sequence). This CDR3 is 16 amino acids long. CDR3 region: CASSLFIAGPQETQYF. In DNA, the CDR3 is TGCGCCAGCAGCTTGTTTATAGCGGGGCCCCAAGAGACCCAGTACTTC.

This clone rates as medium-sized. The chain couples TRBV6-5 to TRBJ2-1, with TRBD2 identical over 8 bases. Germline V gives CDR1 MNHEY, CDR2 SVGAGI. The CDR3 has 14 residues. The J segment lost 13 bases and the V segment lost 0 bases, leaving 8 bases of the junction unmatched. The CDR3 nucleotides are TGTGCCAGCAGTTACTCGAAGCGACTAGCGACACAGTTCTTC. Its translation is CASSYSKRLATQFF.

This clone was seen a handful of times. The rearrangement links TRBV2 to TRBJ1-5; 8 nucleotides agree with TRBD1. The V segment lost 5 bases and the J segment 12 bases; nucleotides outside the gene matches: 12. This CDR3 spans 14 amino acids. Germline CDR1 and CDR2: SNHLY and FYNNEI. The CDR3 DNA is TGTGCCAGCAGTCTACGACAGGGGAATCATCTCCAGCATTTT. This translates into CASSLRQGNHLQHF.

The chain combines TRBV30 with TRBJ1-2, with TRBD1 as a possible D gene (6 bases). The CDR3 spans 13 residues. Trimming pared 1 base from V and 4 bases from J, leaving 10 bases between. Germline V CDR1 and CDR2: GTSNPN, SVGIG (reference sequence). CDR3: CAWSEGGLYGYTF. In DNA, the CDR3 is TGTGCCTGGAGTGAAGGGGGGCTCTATGGCTACACCTTC.

This clone was seen ten or more times. The chain couples TRBV20-1 to TRBJ2-7; 14 bases fit TRBD2. With 6 bases clipped from V and 6 bases from J, the junction kept 10 bases outside the gene matches. Germline assignment: CDR1 DFQATT and CDR2 SNEGSKA (reference sequence). The CDR3 has 15 amino acids. CDR3 loop: CSAADGTSGGGEQYF. CDR3 bases: TGCAGTGCCGCCGACGGGACTAGCGGGGGAGGCGAGCAGTACTTC.